What follows describes a single T cell receptor beta chain. Antigen: not known. The entry originates in a study of identical twins. Study conclusions and caveats: Recombination models fit unrelated individuals' TCR alpha sharing but underestimated twins'.

One entry per CDR3 protein results from TCRdb running MiXCR on the 5' RACE reads. The top ten hold roughly 3% of the sample, which has a few hundred thousand distinct CDR3 sequences, around 9.6% seen once. V lost 3 bases and J 4 bases, leaving 19 bases between the germline ends. CDR1 is SGHRS, CDR2 YFSETQ, per germline. This CDR3 has 17 residues. The sample also formed part of further work on yellow fever vaccine responses in identical twins.

The V gene is TRBV5-1, the J gene TRBJ2-2; possibly TRBD1 or TRBD2 for D (6 bases each). The sequenced material came from PBMCs. This receptor was identified in a young woman in good health. CDR3 nucleotide sequence: TGCGCCAGCAGCTCGGGGGCCAACGTGAGGGCCACCGGGGAGCTGTTTTTT. It encodes CASSSGANVRATGELFF.